A single sample is the source of the 6 T cell receptor beta chains below, sequenced in a study of blood T cell repertoires in COVID-19. The data were produced by immunoSEQ multiplex PCR, yet TCRdb's version contains in-frame clones alone and is incomplete. The table lists around 300,000 clones, 86% of them singletons, with around 12% in the top ten. The sample comprised peripheral blood. The receptors were sampled from a woman in her seventies with COVID-19, enrolled during active disease.

The chain has TRBV28 and TRBJ1-1; the D gene is possibly TRBD1 (5 bases). The ends were cut back, 7 bases at V and 4 bases at J, with 7 bases in the middle. Germline CDR1 reads MDHEN; CDR2 reads SYDVKM. CDR3 length: 11 amino acids. The CDR3: CASNTGTEAFF. CDR3 nucleotide sequence: TGTGCCAGCAACACAGGCACTGAAGCTTTCTTT.

In this sample, this clone turned up once. CDR3: CASKLRDLSSYEQYF. The CDR3 DNA follows: TGTGCCAGCAAGCTCCGGGACTTGTCCTCCTACGAGCAGTACTTC. The chain recombines TRBV2 with TRBJ2-7, with D possibly being TRBD2 (6 bases). Germline CDR1 reads SNHLY; CDR2 reads FYNNEI. This CDR3 has 15 amino acids. Trimming took off 7 bases at V and 0 bases at J, with 16 bases between the two ends. Variable domain in full (rest from reference TRBV2 and TRBJ2-7): EPEVTQTPSHQVTQMGQEVILRCVPISNHLYFYWYRQILGQKVEFLVSFYNNEISEKSEIFDDQFSVERPDGSNFTLKIRSTKLEDSAMYFCASKLRDLSSYEQYFGPGTRLTVT.

This chain links TRBV6-6 with TRBJ1-2, with TRBD1 identical over 8 bases. The CDR3 sequence is 13 residues long. J lost 4 bases, V lost 7 bases, and 5 bases had no gene match. Germline V gene sequence: CDR1 MNHNY, CDR2 SVGAGI (reference sequence). CDR3 sequence: CASTQGGSYGYTF. In DNA form, the CDR3 reads TGTGCCAGCACACAGGGGGGTAGCTATGGCTACACCTTC.

This clone was seen once. V usage is TRBV18 and J usage is TRBJ2-7; tentative D call: TRBD2 (6 bases). The ends were cut back, 0 bases at V and 3 bases at J, with 9 bases in the middle. Germline-derived CDR1 and CDR2 are KGHSH and LQKENI. This CDR3 contains 14 residues. The CDR3 sequence is CASSPPTRVYEQYF. The CDR3 bases are TGTGCCAGCTCACCACCGACTAGAGTCTACGAGCAGTACTTC.

The sample holds one count of this clone. The chain recombines TRBV6-2 or TRBV6-3 with TRBJ1-5; D is uncertain. V was pared by 2 bases and J by 9 bases, with 11 bases between. The CDR3 extends over 13 amino acids. Germline V lookup: CDR1 MNHEY, CDR2 SVGEGT. CDR3 sequence (DNA): TGTGCCAGCAGTTACCACGCAAGCACGCCCCAGCATTTT. Encoded protein: CASSYHASTPQHF.

The chain joins TRBV5-6 to TRBJ2-5, with TRBD1 as a possible D gene (5 bases). The CDR3 consists of 13 residues. The germline gives CDR1 SGHDT, CDR2 YYEEEE. The germline V and J ends were trimmed by 0 bases and 3 bases, with 6 bases remaining between them. CDR3 residues: CASSLGQKETQYF. CDR3 nucleotides: TGTGCCAGCAGCTTGGGACAGAAAGAGACCCAGTACTTC.